These 27 T cell receptor beta chains share one sample of origin, sequenced in a study of cytomegalovirus exposure and HLA in healthy donors (dated by TCRdb to the late 2010s). Library construction relied on the immunoSEQ multiplex PCR assay. A mixture of 60 forward primers for TCR Vbeta segments and 13 reverse primers for TCR Jbeta segments was used in the multiplex PCR. The immuneACCESS repertoire file appears here via TCRdb, limited to in-frame rearrangements. These files lack a portion of the clones; in checked studies, under half of the deficit traces to unresolved V genes, and the cause of the others is not known. The table for this sample lists 150,000 to 200,000 clones; roughly 86% of them were counted only once. The ten largest clones take up 4.5% to 5.5% of the sample. Sequencing used PBMCs. The receptors shown here come from a girl between 10 and 17 years old in good health and CMV-seropositive.

The chain joins TRBV5-1 to TRBJ2-7; D gene unclear. V lost 3 bases to trimming and J lost 0 bases, with 7 bases between them. CDR1 is SGHRS, CDR2 YFSETQ, per germline. CDR3 length equals 13 residues. As DNA, the CDR3 is TGCGCCAGCAGCTACGACACCTCCTACGAGCAGTACTTC. This codes for CASSYDTSYEQYF.

The rearrangement uses TRBV9 and TRBJ2-2; 8 nucleotides align to TRBD2. Germline V gene sequence: CDR1 SGDLS, CDR2 YYNGEE. J was trimmed by 0 bases and V by 3 bases; bases with no gene match: 1. CDR3 length: 15 residues. The CDR3 sequence is CASSGLATNTGELFF. The DNA for the CDR3 is TGTGCCAGCAGCGGACTAGCGACGAACACCGGGGAGCTGTTTTTT.

This clone is a singleton in its sample. The V gene is TRBV7-6, the J gene TRBJ2-5, with 9 bases aligning to TRBD1. Gene TRBJ2-7 matches the end of the DNA better, so the J call may be wrong. CDR3 length: 15 residues. Per the germline V gene, CDR1 is SGHVS and CDR2 is FNYEAQ. The CDR3 bases are TGTGCCAGCAGCCCCGGGACAGGGTCATTCTACGAGCAGTACTTC. It translates to CASSPGTGSFYEQYF.

This rearrangement joins TRBV9 to TRBJ2-1; 7 bases are shared with TRBD1. The V gene end was trimmed by 4 bases and the J gene end by 8 bases; junction bases not matched to a gene: 15. This CDR3 has 16 residues. CDR1 and CDR2 (germline): SGDLS, YYNGEE. The CDR3 here is CASSLTVGPGGYEQFF. The CDR3 nucleotides read TGTGCCAGCAGCCTAACGGTGGGGCCAGGGGGTTATGAGCAGTTCTTC.

This chain links TRBV6-5 with TRBJ1-5, with D unclear. Deletions cut 8 bases from V and 7 bases from J, with 12 bases between. Germline-derived CDR1 and CDR2 are MNHEY and SVGAGI. This CDR3 contains 12 residues. CDR3 sequence (DNA): TGTGCCAGCGGAGGAAGTTACCAGCCCCAGCATTTT. Amino acid sequence: CASGGSYQPQHF.

This clone was observed a few times. The genes are TRBV5-1 and TRBJ2-1; 9 positions match TRBD1. J gave up 3 bases and V 4 bases, and 5 bases lay outside the gene matches. CDR1 and CDR2 (germline): SGHRS, YFSETQ. The CDR3 is 15 residues long. This CDR3 reads CASSPGQGYYNEQFF. CDR3 nucleotide sequence: TGCGCCAGCAGCCCGGGACAGGGTTACTACAATGAGCAGTTCTTC.

The CDR3 region is CASNAPQGTVSYGYTF. CDR3 nucleotide sequence: TGCGCCAGCAATGCCCCACAGGGTACCGTAAGCTATGGCTACACCTTC. V gene TRBV10-1 combines with J gene TRBJ1-2, with D perhaps TRBD1 (6 bases). The V gene lost 7 bases and the J gene lost 4 bases, with 22 bases spanning the gap. This CDR3 spans 16 amino acids. Germline V lookup: CDR1 WNHNN, CDR2 SYGVQD (reference sequence).

Written as DNA, the CDR3 is TGTGCCAGTAGTATACAGGGGGCGAATCCTTATGGCTACACCTTC. Its protein product is CASSIQGANPYGYTF. The chain has TRBV19 and TRBJ1-2; 8 nucleotides match TRBD1. The J segment lost 5 bases and the V segment lost 2 bases, leaving 7 bases of the junction unmatched. This CDR3 region has 15 residues. Germline values: CDR1 LNHDA, CDR2 SQIVND (reference sequence).

This clone was detected once. The gene calls are TRBV11-2 and TRBJ1-2, with 7 bases identical to TRBD1. The germline CDR1 and CDR2 sequences are SGHAT and FQNNGV. The CDR3 contains 19 residues. V lost 4 bases, J lost 1 base, and 18 bases stayed unmatched. The CDR3: CASSSTPLSDRTLNYGYTF. CDR3 coding DNA: TGTGCCAGCAGCTCAACCCCCCTTTCGGACAGGACACTTAACTATGGCTACACCTTC.

This rearrangement joins TRBV2 to TRBJ2-1, with 7 nucleotides matching TRBD1. CDR1 SNHLY and CDR2 FYNNEI come from the germline V gene. Unmatched junction bases numbered 5, after V lost 4 bases and J lost 5 bases. The CDR3 extends over 14 amino acids. CDR3: CASSGLGTDNEQFF. The CDR3 DNA reads as TGTGCCAGCAGTGGTCTAGGGACAGACAATGAGCAGTTCTTC.

This chain connects TRBV5-4 to TRBJ2-7; the match to TRBD1 covers 7 bases. This CDR3 comprises 14 residues. Germline lookup yields CDR1 SGHNT and CDR2 YYREEE (reference sequence). V gave up 3 bases and J gave up 5 bases; unmatched junction bases: 8. The CDR3 bases are TGTGCCAGCAGCTATCCAGGGGGTTACGACGAGCAGTACTTC. Its translation is CASSYPGGYDEQYF.

The rearrangement uses TRBV7-2 and TRBJ2-1, with 13 nucleotides matching TRBD2. The length of the CDR3 is 19 residues. The junction had 8 bases not matched to a gene; V was cut back by 3 bases and J by 0 bases. The V gene's germline CDR1 is SGHTA and CDR2 FQGNSA. This CDR3 reads CASSFRTSGGTSSYNEQFF. The CDR3 DNA reads as TGTGCCAGCAGCTTTCGGACTAGCGGGGGTACCAGCTCCTACAATGAGCAGTTCTTC.

This clone has a single count. The chain is built from TRBV5-6 and TRBJ2-7; 8 nucleotides line up with TRBD1. CDR3 size: 13 residues. The V gene's germline CDR1 is SGHDT and CDR2 YYEEEE. V was pared by 4 bases and J by 1 base, with 1 base of the junction left unmatched. The CDR3 nucleotides read TGTGCCAGCAGCCGGGACAGGTCCTACGAGCAGTACTTC. This encodes CASSRDRSYEQYF.

The chain uses TRBV9 and TRBJ1-4; 7 bases align to TRBD1. The CDR3 runs to 15 residues. The germline V gene has CDR1 SGDLS and CDR2 YYNGEE. The V gene end was trimmed by 4 bases and the J gene end by 5 bases; junction bases not matched to a gene: 8. The CDR3 DNA reads as TGTGCCAGCAGCCCGAGGGACAGCCGGAATGAAAAACTGTTTTTT. It is translated as CASSPRDSRNEKLFF.

This sequence joins TRBV7-2 and TRBJ1-6; weak D call: TRBD1 (6 bases). The CDR3 length is 17 residues. Per the germline V gene, CDR1 is SGHTA and CDR2 is FQGNSA. Trimming left V 2 bases short and J 5 bases short, with 16 bases between. The CDR3 reads CASSLRATGSNNSPLHF. DNA for the CDR3: TGTGCCAGCAGCTTAAGAGCGACAGGCAGCAATAATTCACCCCTCCACTTT.

The rearrangement links TRBV27 to TRBJ1-1; weak D call: TRBD1 (6 bases). With 6 bases removed from V and 8 bases from J, the gap between germline ends came to 16 bases. CDR1 is MNHEY and CDR2 is SMNVEV in the germline V gene (reference sequence). This CDR3 spans 13 amino acids. The CDR3 nucleotides read TGTGCCAGCAGCCTGAACCGTCAGGGGGAAGCTTTCTTT. Protein sequence: CASSLNRQGEAFF.

The chain is built from TRBV5-6 and TRBJ2-1, with 10 positions matching TRBD2. The trim removed 3 bases at V and 3 bases at J, leaving 3 bases unmatched. This CDR3 has 15 residues. Germline values: CDR1 SGHDT, CDR2 YYEEEE. This CDR3 reads CASSSRLAGYNEQFF. The CDR3 DNA sequence: TGTGCCAGCAGCTCCCGACTAGCGGGCTACAATGAGCAGTTCTTC.

V usage is TRBV6-5 and J usage is TRBJ1-2; 9 bases line up with TRBD1. Per the germline V gene, CDR1 is MNHEY and CDR2 is SVGAGI. V lost 6 bases, J lost 7 bases, and 9 bases stayed unmatched. The CDR3 has 14 amino acids. DNA for the CDR3: TGTGCCAGCAGAGTACCGGGACAGGGATCTGGCTACACCTTC. Translated: CASRVPGQGSGYTF.

The rearrangement links TRBV6-4 to TRBJ1-5; D is perhaps TRBD1 (6 bases). This CDR3 is 13 amino acids long. V was clipped by 4 bases and J by 7 bases, with 11 bases between them. Germline V gene lookup returns CDR1 MRHNA and CDR2 SNTAGT. CDR3 in amino acids: CASSVGAGQPQHF. CDR3 DNA: TGTGCCAGCAGTGTGGGGGCAGGACAGCCCCAGCATTTT.

The chain carries TRBV5-1 and TRBJ2-5; 11 nucleotides line up with TRBD2. Germline loops: CDR1 SGHRS, CDR2 YFSETQ. Trimming removed 1 base from V and 4 bases from J; junction bases left unmatched: 12. This CDR3 contains 18 residues. CDR3: CASSLSTITSGGGETQYF. CDR3 coding DNA: TGCGCCAGCAGCTTGTCAACGATTACTAGCGGGGGAGGAGAGACCCAGTACTTC. Full variable domain (remainder filled in from reference TRBV5-1 and TRBJ2-5): KAGVTQTPRYLIKTRGQQVTLSCSPISGHRSVSWYQQTPGQGLQFLFEYFSETQRNKGNFPGRFSGRQFSNSRSEMNVSTLELGDSALYLCASSLSTITSGGGETQYFGPGTRLLVL.

The chain uses TRBV5-4 and TRBJ2-5; 12 nucleotides agree with TRBD1. This CDR3 has 16 residues. CDR1 SGHNT and CDR2 YYREEE come from the germline V gene (reference sequence). Trimming cost V 1 base and J 3 bases; bases outside gene matches: 4. In DNA, the CDR3 is TGTGCCAGCAGCTTGCAGGGACAGGGGGCGGAAGAGACCCAGTACTTC. It codes for CASSLQGQGAEETQYF.

This sequence joins TRBV4-1 and TRBJ1-2, with 11 bases identical to TRBD1. V lost 4 bases to trimming and J lost 4 bases; unmatched junction nucleotides: 5. The germline V gene has CDR1 MGHRA and CDR2 YSYEKL. The CDR3 is made up of 15 amino acids. CDR3: CASSPGQGVGYGYTF. The CDR3 DNA follows: TGCGCCAGCAGCCCGGGACAGGGGGTAGGCTATGGCTACACCTTC.

J is TRBJ1-1 and V is TRBV12-5, with 7 bases lining up with TRBD1. The germline gives CDR1 LGHNT, CDR2 FRNRAP. With V trimmed by 5 bases and J by 0 bases, 9 bases remained unmatched. The CDR3 spans 16 residues. The chain's CDR3 is CASGLILGQMNTEAFF. The CDR3, as DNA: TGTGCTAGTGGTCTCATCTTGGGACAGATGAACACTGAAGCTTTCTTT.

This rearrangement joins TRBV10-3 to TRBJ1-2, with 12 bases identical to TRBD1. From germline, CDR1 is ENHRY and CDR2 SYGVKD. The CDR3 has 16 amino acids. Losses at the gene ends were 9 bases for V and 5 bases for J; bases not matched to a gene: 13. Here the CDR3 reads CAILNGGQGAGYGYTF. The CDR3, as DNA: TGTGCCATTCTAAATGGGGGACAGGGGGCAGGTTATGGCTACACCTTC.

V is TRBV5-4 and J is TRBJ1-2; D ambiguous. In germline, CDR1 is SGHNT, CDR2 YYREEE (reference sequence). The CDR3 is 14 residues long. Trimming cost V 0 bases and J 2 bases, with 8 bases left between them. The CDR3 is CASSLAFENYGYTF. The CDR3 coding sequence is TGTGCCAGCAGCTTGGCCTTTGAGAACTATGGCTACACCTTC.

The rearrangement links TRBV27 to TRBJ1-5; the match to TRBD1 covers 9 bases. There are 15 residues in the CDR3. V was clipped by 5 bases and J by 6 bases; unmatched bases: 8. Germline loops: CDR1 MNHEY, CDR2 SMNVEV (reference sequence). Written as DNA, the CDR3 is TGTGCCAGCAGTCCCACAACAGGGGGCGGTCAGCCCCAGCATTTT. It codes for CASSPTTGGGQPQHF.

The genes are TRBV30 and TRBJ2-5; TRBD2 aligns across 8 bases. The CDR3 runs 14 residues. Per the germline V gene, CDR1 is GTSNPN and CDR2 is SVGIG (reference sequence). Germline trimming cut 0 bases from V and 4 bases from J; bases unmatched to any gene: 4. Here the CDR3 reads CAWSVRGGLETQYF. Here the CDR3 DNA reads TGTGCCTGGAGTGTCCGGGGGGGCCTAGAGACCCAGTACTTC.